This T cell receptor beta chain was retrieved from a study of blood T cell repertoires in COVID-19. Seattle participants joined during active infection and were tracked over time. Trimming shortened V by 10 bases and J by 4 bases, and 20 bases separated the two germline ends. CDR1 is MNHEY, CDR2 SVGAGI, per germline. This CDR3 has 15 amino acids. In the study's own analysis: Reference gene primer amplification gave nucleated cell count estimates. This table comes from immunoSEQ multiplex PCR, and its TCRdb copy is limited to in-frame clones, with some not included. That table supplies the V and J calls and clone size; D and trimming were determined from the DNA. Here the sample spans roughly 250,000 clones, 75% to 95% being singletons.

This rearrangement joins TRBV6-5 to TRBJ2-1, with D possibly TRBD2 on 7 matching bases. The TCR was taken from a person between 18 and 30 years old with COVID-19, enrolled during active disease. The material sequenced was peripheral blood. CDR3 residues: CANPKGGVPYNEQFF. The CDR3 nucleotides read TGTGCCAACCCGAAGGGGGGGGTACCTTACAATGAGCAGTTCTTC.